These 21 T cell receptor beta chains were all obtained from the same sample, sequenced in a study of shared clonotypes between healthy human individuals. TCRdb's copy holds only in-frame clones and misses some; the assay was immunoSEQ multiplex PCR. Of about 1.5 million clones in the sample, around 98% were seen once. The sequencing input was naive CD4+ T cells sorted from blood. Subset indicated: CD45RA+ positively selected. These receptors all come from a man aged 30 to 45 in good health.

The chain joins TRBV7-9 to TRBJ2-2; 13 nucleotides line up with TRBD2. In germline, CDR1 is SEHNR, CDR2 FQNEAQ (reference sequence). J lost 7 bases, V lost 5 bases, and 4 bases had no gene match. This CDR3 is built from 15 residues. The CDR3 coding sequence is TGTGCCAGCAGCGGGTGGACTAGCGGGAGCGGGGAGCTGTTTTTT. Translated: CASSGWTSGSGELFF.

The chain uses TRBV6-1 and TRBJ2-5; D call uncertain. The germline V and J ends were trimmed by 4 bases and 0 bases, with 9 bases remaining between them. The CDR3 contains 14 residues. Germline V gene sequence: CDR1 MNHNS, CDR2 SASEGT. The CDR3 protein is CASSARADQETQYF. Written as DNA, the CDR3 is TGTGCCAGCAGTGCTAGGGCAGACCAAGAGACCCAGTACTTC.

V gene TRBV7-2 combines with J gene TRBJ2-7; D is possibly TRBD2 (6 bases). Germline V CDR1 and CDR2: SGHTA, FQGNSA. This CDR3 spans 15 amino acids. Between the trimmed V and J ends, which lost 5 bases and 2 bases, there was a span of 16 bases. CDR3 protein: CASSVSRETTYEQYF. The CDR3 DNA reads as TGTGCCAGCAGCGTTTCACGGGAGACCACCTACGAGCAGTACTTC.

This rearrangement joins TRBV10-2 to TRBJ2-1, with TRBD1 identical over 10 bases. Trimming took 9 bases from V and 1 from J; bases not matched to a gene: 12. The CDR3 is made up of 17 amino acids. CDR1 and CDR2 from the germline V gene are WSHSY and SAAADI. CDR3 sequence: CASEPGQGSRSYNEQFF. In DNA form, the CDR3 reads TGCGCCAGTGAACCGGGACAGGGGTCCCGGTCCTACAATGAGCAGTTCTTC.

This chain connects TRBV2 to TRBJ2-7; no clear D. The V gene's germline CDR1 is SNHLY and CDR2 FYNNEI. V lost 6 bases and J lost 3, with 6 bases in between. The CDR3 sequence is 11 residues long. The chain's CDR3 is CASRFSYEQYF. As DNA, the CDR3 is TGTGCCAGCAGGTTTAGCTACGAGCAGTACTTC.

The chain has TRBV5-1 and TRBJ2-7; 8 bases are shared with TRBD1. The V gene's germline CDR1 is SGHRS and CDR2 YFSETQ. The trim removed 7 bases at V and 2 bases at J, leaving 8 bases unmatched. The CDR3 totals 14 residues. CDR3 residues: CASRKGQETYEQYF. The CDR3 nucleotides are TGCGCCAGCCGGAAGGGACAGGAAACCTACGAGCAGTACTTC.

The chain has TRBV30 and TRBJ2-7, with D maybe TRBD2 (6 bases). CDR3 length: 15 residues. Between the trimmed V and J ends, which lost 3 bases and 3 bases, there was a span of 18 bases. The germline V gene encodes CDR1 GTSNPN and CDR2 SVGIG (reference sequence). The CDR3 DNA sequence: TGTGCCTGGAGGGGCTTCGGGAGTCTGGGCTACGAGCAGTACTTC. Translating gives CAWRGFGSLGYEQYF.

The chain joins TRBV10-3 to TRBJ1-3; D perhaps matches TRBD1 (5 bases). Germline CDR1 is ENHRY and CDR2 is SYGVKD. CDR3 length: 14 residues. V lost 8 bases and J lost 0, with 11 bases in between. CDR3 residues: CAIGGGNSGNTIYF. The DNA of the CDR3 is TGTGCCATCGGGGGGGGAAACTCTGGAAACACCATATATTTT.

The chain uses TRBV28 and TRBJ2-7; the D is unclear. Trimming took 5 bases from V and 4 from J, leaving 6 bases between them. Germline assignment: CDR1 MDHEN and CDR2 SYDVKM. The CDR3 consists of 11 residues. The CDR3 bases are TGTGCCAGCAGTGAAAAGTACGAGCAGTACTTC. It codes for CASSEKYEQYF.

The chain's CDR3 is CSAWPGVNTEAFF. The CDR3 DNA follows: TGCAGCGCCTGGCCGGGGGTGAACACTGAAGCTTTCTTT. This rearrangement joins TRBV29-1 to TRBJ1-1, with a tentative D call TRBD1 (5 bases). Germline V gene sequence: CDR1 SQVTM, CDR2 ANQGSEA. The CDR3 runs 13 residues. V was trimmed by 7 bases and J by 0 bases, leaving 12 bases between them.

The V call is TRBV5-1, the J call TRBJ2-7; the match to TRBD2 covers 8 bases. The germline gives CDR1 SGHRS, CDR2 YFSETQ. This CDR3 has 13 residues. V lost 4 bases, J lost 4 bases, and 4 bases stayed unmatched. CDR3 sequence reads: CASSIREGYEQYF. CDR3 DNA sequence: TGCGCCAGCAGCATTCGGGAGGGATACGAGCAGTACTTC.

The chain couples TRBV9 to TRBJ2-2; D possibly corresponds to TRBD1 (6 bases). In germline, CDR1 is SGDLS, CDR2 YYNGEE. The CDR3 consists of 17 residues. The germline V and J ends were trimmed by 4 bases and 5 bases, with 21 bases remaining between them. CDR3 protein: CASSPPPSRGVTGELFF. The CDR3 DNA reads TGTGCCAGCAGCCCGCCACCGTCCAGGGGAGTGACCGGGGAGCTGTTTTTT.

This sequence joins TRBV6-6 and TRBJ2-7, with 7 bases aligning to TRBD1. The CDR3 runs 14 residues. Germline V gene data show CDR1 as MNHNY and CDR2 as SVGAGI (reference sequence). After removal of 7 bases from V and 7 bases from J, the junction contained 13 bases not matched to a gene. As DNA, the CDR3 is TGTGCCAGCAACCCTCGACAGGGTCTGGGTGAGCAGTACTTC. It translates to CASNPRQGLGEQYF.

The J gene is TRBJ2-6, the V gene TRBV7-2, with D perhaps matching TRBD1 (6 bases). The CDR3 is made up of 17 amino acids. Per the germline V gene, CDR1 is SGHTA and CDR2 is FQGNSA. The V end was cut by 5 bases, the J end by 0 bases, with 14 bases between. The CDR3 DNA is TGTGCCAGCAGCGAAGGACAGTTTCACTCTGGGGCCAACGTCCTGACTTTC. Amino acid sequence: CASSEGQFHSGANVLTF.

Only one count was recorded for this clone. The chain carries TRBV29-1 and TRBJ2-2, with D uncertain. The germline V gene has CDR1 SQVTM and CDR2 ANQGSEA. This CDR3 comprises 12 residues. V was pared by 4 bases and J by 9 bases, with 12 bases between. CDR3 in amino acids: CSVVNLNRELFF. In DNA form, the CDR3 reads TGCAGCGTTGTTAATCTGAACCGGGAGCTGTTTTTT.

CDR3 in amino acids: CASSPGQVQETQYF. DNA for the CDR3: TGTGCCAGCTCACCGGGACAGGTCCAAGAGACCCAGTACTTC. This chain joins TRBV18 and TRBJ2-5, with TRBD1 matching over 8 bases. The ends lost 3 bases at V and 1 base at J; junction bases unmatched: 1. The germline V gene encodes CDR1 KGHSH and CDR2 LQKENI. This CDR3 contains 14 residues.

A single count supports this clone. V usage is TRBV5-1 and J usage is TRBJ1-2; a possible D gene is TRBD1 (6 bases). Germline CDR1 reads SGHRS; CDR2 reads YFSETQ. Trimming pared 3 bases from V and 3 bases from J, leaving 9 bases between. The CDR3 consists of 13 residues. The DNA for the CDR3 is TGCGCCAGCAGCTCAGGGGCGGACTATGGCTACACCTTC. Translating it yields CASSSGADYGYTF.

The chain joins TRBV14 to TRBJ2-1, with 8 bases fitting TRBD1. This CDR3 is built from 16 residues. With 2 bases clipped from V and 3 bases from J, the junction kept 6 bases outside the gene matches. Germline V gene sequence: CDR1 SGHDN, CDR2 FVKESK. CDR3 residues: CASSQRTGILYNEQFF. The CDR3 nucleotides read TGTGCCAGCAGCCAACGGACAGGGATCCTCTACAATGAGCAGTTCTTC. The variable domain in full, with the rest retrieved from reference TRBV14 and TRBJ2-1, is EAGVTQFPSHSVIEKGQTVTLRCDPISGHDNLYWYRRVMGKEIKFLLHFVKESKQDESGMPNNRFLAERTGGTYSTLKVQPAELEDSGVYFCASSQRTGILYNEQFFGPGTRLTVL.

V is TRBV5-1 and J is TRBJ2-1; 8 bases are shared with TRBD2. J gave up 6 bases and V 4 bases, and 12 bases lay outside the gene matches. Germline CDR1 is SGHRS and CDR2 is YFSETQ. The CDR3 has 16 amino acids. The CDR3 DNA is TGCGCCAGCAGCCTCTCCTCGGGACTAGTGGCCAATGAGCAGTTCTTC. It specifies CASSLSSGLVANEQFF.

V gene TRBV2 combines with J gene TRBJ1-1, with D possibly TRBD1 on 5 matching bases. The germline CDR1 and CDR2 sequences are SNHLY and FYNNEI. The CDR3 runs to 14 residues. Trimming took off 6 bases at V and 8 bases at J, with 19 bases between the two ends. This CDR3 is CASRETAPSVEAFF. Written as DNA, the CDR3 is TGTGCCAGCAGAGAGACAGCACCAAGTGTGGAAGCTTTCTTT.

The chain joins TRBV9 to TRBJ2-1; 14 positions match TRBD2. CDR3 length: 17 amino acids. Trimming cost V 4 bases and J 6 bases; bases outside gene matches: 9. Germline V lookup: CDR1 SGDLS, CDR2 YYNGEE. The chain's CDR3 is CASSTLPGTSGGNEQFF. As DNA, the CDR3 is TGTGCCAGCAGCACCCTCCCCGGGACTAGCGGGGGCAATGAGCAGTTCTTC.